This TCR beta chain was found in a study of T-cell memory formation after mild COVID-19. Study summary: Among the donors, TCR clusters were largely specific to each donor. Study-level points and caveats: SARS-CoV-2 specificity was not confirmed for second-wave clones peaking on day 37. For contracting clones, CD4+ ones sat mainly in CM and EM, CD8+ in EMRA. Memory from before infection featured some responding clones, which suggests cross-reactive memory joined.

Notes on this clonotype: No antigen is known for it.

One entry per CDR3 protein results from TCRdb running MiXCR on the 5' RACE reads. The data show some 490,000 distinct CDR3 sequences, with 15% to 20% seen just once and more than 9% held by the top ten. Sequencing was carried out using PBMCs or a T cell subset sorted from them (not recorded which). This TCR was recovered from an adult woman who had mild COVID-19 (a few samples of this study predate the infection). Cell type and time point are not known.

The CDR3 region is CASSMDIDYGYTF. In DNA, the CDR3 is TGTGCCAGCAGCATGGACATAGACTATGGCTACACCTTC. The chain employs TRBV5-5 and TRBJ1-2; possibly TRBD1 for D (5 bases). Trimming removed 4 bases at V and 3 bases at J, with 10 bases between. The CDR3 runs to 13 residues. Germline V CDR1 and CDR2: SGHKS, YYEKEE (reference sequence).